This passage covers 16 T cell receptor beta chains from one sample sequenced in a study of shared clonotypes between healthy human individuals. TCRdb's table, derived via immunoSEQ multiplex PCR, lists solely in-frame clones and lacks some. The table records over 2 million clones, 80% to 95% of them present only once. Sequencing used naive CD4+ T cells from PBMCs. As for subset: CD45RA+ positively selected. The receptors here all came from a young man in good health. Some clones in this sample may be carry-over from other donors' samples.

Here the CDR3 DNA reads TGTGCCAGCTCTGGGGGGCTAGACCTCACAGATACGCAGTATTTT. Protein product: CASSGGLDLTDTQYF. The genes are TRBV18 and TRBJ2-3, with D possibly called TRBD1 or TRBD2 (6 bases each). Germline assignment: CDR1 KGHSH and CDR2 LQKENI. The CDR3 spans 15 residues. With 6 bases removed from V and 2 bases from J, the gap between germline ends came to 15 bases.

V gene TRBV4-2 combines with J gene TRBJ2-3; 8 bases agree with TRBD2. This CDR3 is 18 amino acids long. Trimming took 1 base from V and 1 from J; bases not matched to a gene: 10. Germline values: CDR1 LGHNA, CDR2 YNFKEQ. The CDR3 loop is CASSQGETSAPGTDTQYF. In nucleotides, the CDR3 is TGTGCCAGCAGCCAAGGGGAGACTAGCGCCCCTGGCACAGATACGCAGTATTTT.

This rearrangement joins TRBV7-9 to TRBJ2-7, with no clear D. The germline V and J ends were trimmed by 2 bases and 7 bases, with 9 bases remaining between them. CDR1 SEHNR and CDR2 FQNEAQ come from the germline V gene (reference sequence). The CDR3 totals 12 residues. CDR3 nucleotides: TGTGCCAGCAGCTTAAACCCTGGAGAGCAGTACTTC. It yields the protein CASSLNPGEQYF.

Remarks on this clone: A read error may account for a junction end that differs from germline. The J gene is TRBJ2-2, the V gene TRBV7-3; D unresolved. Germline loops: CDR1 SGHTA, CDR2 FQGTGA. The CDR3 runs to 14 residues. The CDR3 nucleotides read TGTGCCTGCAGTGGTGGGGAAAACACCGGGGAGCTGTTTTTT. Its protein product is CACSGGENTGELFF. Full variable domain (missing parts from reference TRBV7-3 and TRBJ2-2): GAGVSQTPSNKVTEKGKYVELRCDPISGHTALYWYRQSLGQGPEFLIYFQGTGAADDSGLPNDRFFAVRPEGSVSTLKIQRTERGDSAVYLCACSGGENTGELFFGEGSRLTVL.

The chain links TRBV5-8 to TRBJ1-1; tentative D call: TRBD1 (6 bases). The CDR3 runs to 13 residues. Germline loops: CDR1 SGHTS, CDR2 YDEGEE. This CDR3 reads CANNRVRGTEAFF. The CDR3 DNA sequence: TGTGCTAATAACAGGGTACGGGGAACTGAAGCTTTCTTT.

This chain connects TRBV5-1 to TRBJ2-7; either TRBD1 or TRBD2 may fit D (5 bases each). CDR3 length equals 16 residues. V lost 1 base and J 3 bases, leaving 17 bases between the germline ends. Germline V gene lookup returns CDR1 SGHRS and CDR2 YFSETQ. The CDR3 protein is CASSLTLRDGFYEQYF. The DNA for the CDR3 is TGCGCCAGCAGCTTGACCCTCCGGGACGGATTCTACGAGCAGTACTTC.

The chain is built from TRBV7-3 and TRBJ2-2, with 10 bases identical to TRBD2. This CDR3 contains 15 residues. Trimming at V came to 5 bases and at J to 7 bases, leaving 7 bases not matched to a gene. Germline V lookup: CDR1 SGHTA, CDR2 FQGTGA. Written as DNA, the CDR3 is TGTGCCAGCAGCCTGGGACTAGCGCCTAACGGGGAGCTGTTTTTT. Translated, it gives CASSLGLAPNGELFF. The whole variable domain, filled in from reference TRBV7-3 and TRBJ2-2, reads GAGVSQTPSNKVTEKGKYVELRCDPISGHTALYWYRQSLGQGPEFLIYFQGTGAADDSGLPNDRFFAVRPEGSVSTLKIQRTERGDSAVYLCASSLGLAPNGELFFGEGSRLTVL.

The V and J genes are TRBV9 and TRBJ1-4, with a weak D call TRBD1 (5 bases). V was shortened by 1 base and J by 0 bases, with 7 bases between the two germline ends. Germline assignment: CDR1 SGDLS and CDR2 YYNGEE. CDR3 size: 15 residues. For the CDR3, the DNA is TGTGCCAGCAGCGTACAGGACACAACTAATGAAAAACTGTTTTTT. Translation: CASSVQDTTNEKLFF. Full variable domain (rest looked up from reference TRBV9 and TRBJ1-4): DSGVTQTPKHLITATGQRVTLRCSPRSGDLSVYWYQQSLDQGLQFLIQYYNGEERAKGNILERFSAQQFPDLHSELNLSSLELGDSALYFCASSVQDTTNEKLFFGSGTQLSVL.

The rearrangement links TRBV2 to TRBJ2-3; 13 bases map to TRBD2. This CDR3 has 16 residues. Trimming cost V 6 bases and J 3 bases; bases outside gene matches: 6. Looked up from germline, CDR1 is SNHLY and CDR2 is FYNNEI. CDR3 amino acids: CASSGTLAGGTDTQYF. DNA for the CDR3: TGTGCCAGCAGCGGCACACTAGCGGGAGGGACAGATACGCAGTATTTT.

This sequence joins TRBV19 and TRBJ2-7; TRBD2 aligns across 8 bases. This CDR3 region has 15 residues. The germline CDR1 and CDR2 sequences are LNHDA and SQIVND (reference sequence). Trimming took 5 bases from V and 7 from J; bases not matched to a gene: 13. As DNA, the CDR3 is TGTGCCAGTAGTGTCACTAGCGGAAGAGTCCCTGAGCAGTACTTC. This translates into CASSVTSGRVPEQYF.

The genes are TRBV6-1 and TRBJ2-7, with 7 bases aligning to TRBD2. The germline V gene encodes CDR1 MNHNS and CDR2 SASEGT. Trimming cost V 2 bases and J 3 bases; bases outside gene matches: 25. This CDR3 is built from 21 residues. The CDR3 DNA reads as TGTGCCAGCAGTGAATTGTGGACATGGGTTCGAGGAAGGGGAGGGGACTACGAGCAGTACTTC. Amino acid sequence: CASSELWTWVRGRGGDYEQYF.

Only one count was recorded for this clone. This sequence joins TRBV4-3 and TRBJ1-1; unclear D gene. The V and J ends lost 1 base and 0 bases respectively, with 12 bases between them. Per germline, CDR1 LGHNA and CDR2 YSLEER. The CDR3 is 16 residues long. CDR3 region: CASSQVSTLMNTEAFF. For the CDR3, the DNA is TGCGCCAGCAGCCAAGTCTCCACCCTGATGAACACTGAAGCTTTCTTT.

This clone was observed a few times. The chain has TRBV2 and TRBJ1-4; 7 bases are shared with TRBD1. The germline gives CDR1 SNHLY, CDR2 FYNNEI. CDR3 length equals 15 residues. J was trimmed by 8 bases and V by 3 bases; bases with no gene match: 9. CDR3 DNA: TGTGCCAGCAGTGATTTGGGGACAGATCGCGAAAAACTGTTTTTT. Its protein product is CASSDLGTDREKLFF.

The V gene is TRBV18, the J gene TRBJ1-3; D gene ambiguous. CDR1 KGHSH and CDR2 LQKENI come from the germline V gene. The CDR3 is 18 residues long. Trimming took off 3 bases at V and 0 bases at J, with 18 bases between the two ends. CDR3 region: CASSPFNLADGSGNTIYF. CDR3 coding DNA: TGTGCCAGCTCACCGTTCAATCTAGCAGACGGCTCTGGAAACACCATATATTTT.

The rearrangement joins TRBV4-1 to TRBJ2-7, with 11 bases fitting TRBD2. V shed 3 bases and J 2 bases; nucleotides not matched to a gene: 6. There are 16 residues in the CDR3. Looked up from germline, CDR1 is MGHRA and CDR2 is YSYEKL. CDR3 protein: CASSHKGTSGTYEQYF. DNA of the CDR3: TGCGCCAGCAGCCATAAAGGGACTAGCGGCACCTACGAGCAGTACTTC.

The rearrangement joins TRBV7-8 to TRBJ2-3, with 7 bases lining up with TRBD2. The CDR3 consists of 15 residues. The junction had 10 bases not matched to a gene; V was cut back by 4 bases and J by 6 bases. Germline CDR1 reads SGHVS; CDR2 reads FQNEAQ. The CDR3 is CASSSGTYSGDTQYF. The CDR3, as DNA: TGTGCCAGCAGCTCGGGGACGTATAGCGGGGATACGCAGTATTTT.